This T cell receptor beta chain is from a study of type 1 regulatory T cells. Looking at the study overall: This in vitro CD4 product, T-allo10, is enriched for Tr1 cells and alloantigen-specific. Study-wide results and limits: Compared with non-Tr1 cells, Tr1 cells showed a narrower TCR repertoire.

In this sample, this clonotype turned up many times. Its antigen is as yet unknown. V lost 2 bases to trimming and J lost 7 bases; unmatched junction nucleotides: 3. This CDR3 comprises 14 residues. TCRdb ran MiXCR on the reads and lists one entry per CDR3 protein. The sample has several thousand distinct CDR3 sequences, about 33% seen once; the top ten hold about a quarter. V and J are TRBV12-3 or TRBV12-4 and TRBJ2-2; 8 bases map to TRBD2. The sequencing sample was made of cultured type 1 regulatory T (Tr1) cells, either the whole culture or a sorted fraction (not recorded which). The TCR was taken from a human donor in good health. CDR3 residues: CASSLRLAGGELFF. CDR3 nucleotides: TGTGCCAGCAGTTTAAGGCTAGCGGGCGGGGAGCTGTTTTTT.